The 24 T cell receptor beta chains below all came from one sample that was sequenced in a study of regulatory T cells in long-lasting Graves disease. Time point noted: newly diagnosed GD, antithyroid drugs for less than 3 months. Researchers made the TCR library from RNA that was extracted from PBMCs. CDR3-region Arm-PCR and iRepertoire HTBI primers produced the TCR beta libraries. TCRdb re-called the multiplex PCR reads through MiXCR, storing one row per CDR3 protein. The sample lists approximately 560,000 distinct CDR3 sequences; roughly 15% were seen once. These same records also appear under a second study, on T cells in Graves' hyperthyroidism and ophthalmopathy.

The source was peripheral blood mononuclear cells (PBMCs), collected at new diagnosis, from a patient treated with antithyroid drugs. These TCRs come from a man aged 18 to 30 with Graves disease.

This clonotype has more than one count but fewer than ten. The chain links TRBV24-1 to TRBJ2-1; TRBD2 aligns across 7 bases. CDR1 and CDR2 (germline): KGHDR, SFDVKD. The J segment lost 6 bases and the V segment lost 3 bases, leaving 7 bases of the junction unmatched. The CDR3 is 15 amino acids. The CDR3 nucleotides read TGTGCCACCAGTGATGAAGGCGGGGGTGGCAATGAGCAGTTCTTC. This translates into CATSDEGGGGNEQFF.

This clonotype was seen a handful of times. The rearrangement links TRBV7-9 to TRBJ2-1; the match to TRBD2 covers 8 bases. The CDR3 consists of 17 residues. Germline values: CDR1 SEHNR, CDR2 FQNEAQ (reference sequence). V lost 5 bases and J lost 0; bases outside the gene matches: 9. The CDR3 spells CASSDQSGSRSYNEQFF. The CDR3 DNA follows: TGTGCCAGCAGCGATCAAAGCGGGAGCCGCTCCTACAATGAGCAGTTCTTC.

The chain links TRBV2 to TRBJ2-5; the D gene could be TRBD1 or TRBD2 (5 bases each). The V gene lost 5 bases and the J gene lost 9 bases, with 16 bases spanning the gap. CDR1 and CDR2 (germline): SNHLY, FYNNEI. The CDR3 consists of 13 residues. The CDR3 coding sequence is TGTGCCAGCAGTATAGGGACCTCACGGGCCCAGTACTTC. It is translated as CASSIGTSRAQYF.

This clonotype appeared many times. The chain recombines TRBV5-1 with TRBJ2-3; 10 bases are a match to TRBD1. This CDR3 contains 19 residues. The V segment lost 4 bases and the J segment 3 bases; nucleotides outside the gene matches: 17. Per the germline V gene, CDR1 is SGHRS and CDR2 is YFSETQ. Here the CDR3 DNA reads TGCGCCAGCAGCCCCTGGGGACAGGGGACCCGCTCGGTGACAGATACGCAGTATTTT. Encoded protein: CASSPWGQGTRSVTDTQYF.

There are many counts of this clonotype. The chain has TRBV6-1 and TRBJ2-1; TRBD2 matches 7 bases. The J segment lost 9 bases and the V segment lost 6 bases, leaving 8 bases of the junction unmatched. Germline CDR1 is MNHNS and CDR2 is SASEGT. This CDR3 has 13 residues. The CDR3 DNA is TGTGCCAGCAGCTCCGGGACTACCGGTGAGCAGTTCTTC. It is translated as CASSSGTTGEQFF.

This clonotype was detected a few times. The CDR3 DNA reads TGTGCCGTAGAGGGGAACACCGGGGAGCTGTTTTTT. This codes for CAVEGNTGELFF. The chain employs TRBV28 and TRBJ2-2; TRBD2 is a possible D gene (5 bases). From germline, CDR1 is MDHEN and CDR2 SYDVKM. V lost 11 bases and J lost 1, with 8 bases in between. The CDR3 extends over 12 amino acids.

This clonotype was counted ten times or more. The genes are TRBV12-3 or TRBV12-4 and TRBJ2-5; 8 nucleotides align to TRBD1. The CDR3 is 15 amino acids. The V and J ends lost 5 bases and 5 bases, in that order; junction bases with no gene match: 10. The CDR3: CASSPTQGVGETQYF. CDR3 nucleotide sequence: TGTGCCAGCAGTCCGACACAGGGGGTCGGGGAGACCCAGTACTTC.

The chain combines TRBV7-8 with TRBJ2-1, with 10 bases aligning to TRBD2. The CDR3 consists of 16 residues. The ends lost 5 bases at V and 0 bases at J; junction bases unmatched: 4. From germline, CDR1 is SGHVS and CDR2 FQNEAQ. Here the CDR3 reads CASSPTSGPSYNEQFF. In DNA, the CDR3 is TGTGCCAGCAGCCCGACTAGCGGGCCCTCCTACAATGAGCAGTTCTTC.

This clonotype was observed at least ten times. V usage is TRBV30 and J usage is TRBJ2-1; D is ambiguous. CDR1 is GTSNPN and CDR2 is SVGIG in the germline V gene (reference sequence). V lost 3 bases and J 8 bases, leaving 8 bases between the germline ends. This CDR3 is built from 11 residues. This chain's CDR3 is CAWRVGDEQFF. In nucleotides, the CDR3 is TGTGCCTGGAGGGTTGGGGATGAGCAGTTCTTC.

The genes are TRBV20-1 and TRBJ2-5; 10 bases line up with TRBD1. V shed 5 bases, J shed 2 bases, and the junction held 8 bases outside the gene matches. This CDR3 has 15 residues. From germline, CDR1 is DFQATT and CDR2 SNEGSKA (reference sequence). The CDR3 spells CSAQEDRGFQETQYF. CDR3 DNA sequence: TGCAGTGCTCAAGAGGACAGGGGGTTTCAAGAGACCCAGTACTTC.

The V gene is TRBV20-1, the J gene TRBJ1-5, with 7 bases aligning to TRBD1. Trimming took 1 base from V and 0 from J; bases not matched to a gene: 9. The CDR3 sequence is 17 residues long. Germline CDR1 reads DFQATT; CDR2 reads SNEGSKA (reference sequence). CDR3 residues: CSARAETGVYSNQPQHF. CDR3 coding DNA: TGCAGTGCTAGAGCGGAAACAGGGGTTTATAGCAATCAGCCCCAGCATTTT.

This clonotype has just a few counts. The chain uses TRBV6-4 and TRBJ2-6, with D perhaps matching TRBD1 (6 bases). Germline-derived CDR1 and CDR2 are MRHNA and SNTAGT. Trimming shortened V by 3 bases and J by 0 bases, and 12 bases separated the two germline ends. This CDR3 region has 17 residues. CDR3 amino acids: CASSEQGSLSGANVLTF. CDR3 DNA: TGTGCCAGCAGTGAACAGGGCAGCCTCTCTGGGGCCAACGTCCTGACTTTC.

This clonotype was seen only a few times. This chain joins TRBV7-9 and TRBJ2-3; 7 nucleotides line up with TRBD1. The germline CDR1 and CDR2 sequences are SEHNR and FQNEAQ (reference sequence). The CDR3 has 15 amino acids. The trim removed 3 bases at V and 1 base at J, leaving 4 bases unmatched. CDR3 bases: TGTGCCAGCAGCTTTCCGGGACAGCGCACAGATACGCAGTATTTT. It translates to CASSFPGQRTDTQYF.

This clonotype was recorded a few times. The J gene is TRBJ2-7, the V gene TRBV5-4, with unresolved D. V was pared by 0 bases and J by 0 bases, with 7 bases between. The length of the CDR3 is 14 residues. The germline CDR1 and CDR2 sequences are SGHNT and YYREEE (reference sequence). CDR3 sequence: CASSLDYASYEQYF. Written as DNA, the CDR3 is TGTGCCAGCAGCTTGGACTATGCCTCCTACGAGCAGTACTTC.

This clonotype appeared many times. The genes are TRBV29-1 and TRBJ2-1, with 14 bases that match TRBD2. The CDR3 is made up of 12 amino acids. Germline V CDR1 and CDR2: SQVTM, ANQGSEA. V lost 7 bases and J lost 9; bases outside the gene matches: 2. CDR3 DNA sequence: TGCAGCGGGGGACTAGCGGGAGTTGAGCAGTTCTTC. Encoded protein: CSGGLAGVEQFF.

In this sample, this clonotype turned up many times. Here the CDR3 DNA reads TGTGCCTGGAATCGCCCGGGTAGGAGTGAAAAACTGTTTTTT. It encodes CAWNRPGRSEKLFF. V gene TRBV30 combines with J gene TRBJ1-4; the D is unclear. The germline CDR1 and CDR2 sequences are GTSNPN and SVGIG (reference sequence). Trimming took off 4 bases at V and 7 bases at J, with 16 bases between the two ends. This CDR3 is 14 amino acids long.

As for this clonotype: The CDR3 does not close with the conserved phenylalanine or tryptophan, likely indicating a read error. This chain links TRBV20-1 with TRBJ2-1; possible D gene TRBD2, 6 bases. Germline values: CDR1 DFQATT, CDR2 SNEGSKA (reference sequence). V gave up 6 bases and J gave up 4 bases, with 22 bases separating them. The CDR3 consists of 16 residues. The CDR3 reads CSAVGSIAGIYNEQFC. As DNA, the CDR3 is TGCAGTGCCGTGGGCTCCATTGCGGGGATATACAATGAGCAGTTCTGC.

Many counts were recorded for this clonotype. The genes are TRBV6-2 or TRBV6-3 and TRBJ2-1; 11 nucleotides match TRBD2. CDR3 length: 16 amino acids. With 0 bases clipped from V and 8 bases from J, the junction kept 6 bases outside the gene matches. The germline V gene encodes CDR1 MNHEY and CDR2 SVGEGT. The CDR3 DNA sequence: TGTGCCAGCAGTTACTCGATTCTAGCGGGAGGCGATGAGCAGTTCTTC. This translates into CASSYSILAGGDEQFF.

The CDR3 nucleotides are TGTGCCAGCAGTTTATCGGTCACTGGCTACGAGCAGTACTTC. This sequence encodes CASSLSVTGYEQYF. V usage is TRBV27 and J usage is TRBJ2-7, with unresolved D. Germline V gene data show CDR1 as MNHEY and CDR2 as SMNVEV (reference sequence). V was pared by 0 bases and J by 3 bases, with 9 bases between. This CDR3 has 14 residues.

The gene calls are TRBV19 and TRBJ2-7; maybe TRBD2 (6 bases). This CDR3 has 15 amino acids. V lost 1 base and J 3 bases, leaving 13 bases between the germline ends. Germline CDR1 reads LNHDA; CDR2 reads SQIVND (reference sequence). The DNA of the CDR3 is TGTGCCAGTAGTATAGGACGGGACTCATTCTACGAGCAGTACTTC. This codes for CASSIGRDSFYEQYF.

V and J are TRBV6-1 and TRBJ2-1, with 7 bases matching TRBD2. The V and J ends lost 4 bases and 6 bases, in that order; junction bases with no gene match: 3. CDR3 size: 13 residues. CDR1 is MNHNS, CDR2 SASEGT, per germline. The DNA of the CDR3 is TGTGCCAGCAGTGGACTAGCAAGCAATGAGCAGTTCTTC. It yields the protein CASSGLASNEQFF.

The DNA of the CDR3 is TGCGCCAGCAGCTTGACCGGTCAGGGGACTGAAGCTTTCTTT. Protein: CASSLTGQGTEAFF. The rearrangement joins TRBV5-1 to TRBJ1-1, with D maybe TRBD1 (6 bases). V lost 1 base and J lost 5, with 12 bases in between. Germline V lookup: CDR1 SGHRS, CDR2 YFSETQ. This CDR3 comprises 14 residues.

The chain links TRBV30 to TRBJ2-6; 8 nucleotides line up with TRBD1. CDR3 length: 15 amino acids. Germline CDR1 and CDR2: GTSNPN and SVGIG (reference sequence). V was pared by 1 base and J by 2 bases, with 1 base of the junction left unmatched. This CDR3 is CAWSEQGAGANVLTF. CDR3 DNA: TGTGCCTGGAGTGAACAGGGGGCTGGGGCCAACGTCCTGACTTTC. Full variable domain (missing parts from reference TRBV30 and TRBJ2-6): SQTIHQWPATLVQPVGSPLSLECTVEGTSNPNLYWYRQAAGRGLQLLFYSVGIGQISSEVPQNLSASRPQDRQFILSSKKLLLSDSGFYLCAWSEQGAGANVLTFGAGSRLTVL.

This clonotype has a handful of counts. The chain has TRBV11-2 and TRBJ2-7, with a possible D match to TRBD1 (5 bases). V was clipped by 5 bases and J by 5 bases, with 22 bases between them. The CDR3 length is 16 residues. Per the germline V gene, CDR1 is SGHAT and CDR2 is FQNNGV. Here the CDR3 reads CASSPSVGLARNEQYF. The CDR3 DNA reads as TGTGCCAGCAGCCCGTCCGTGGGGCTGGCGCGGAACGAGCAGTACTTC.